This T cell receptor beta chain was identified during a study of T cells in Graves' hyperthyroidism and ophthalmopathy. A word on this clonotype: Its antigen remains unidentified.

The study excluded patients with uncontrolled infection, other autoimmune disease, pregnancy or lactation. Looked up from germline, CDR1 is SGHDN and CDR2 is FVKESK. V was clipped by 0 bases and J by 3 bases, with 12 bases between them. The CDR3 has 15 amino acids. Broader study findings: Ophthalmopathy onset followed model prediction by a median about six months. By a 13 V-J model, ophthalmopathy was set apart from stable hyperthyroidism.

Amplification targeted TCR beta CDR3 regions from RNA transcripts. First-round RT-PCR targeting the TCR CDR3 was performed with the HTBI primer set. One entry per CDR3 protein results from TCRdb running MiXCR on the multiplex PCR reads. The profile shows about 570,000 distinct CDR3 sequences, about 43% of them singletons. The sequence came from an adult woman with Graves' disease, either hyperthyroidism or ophthalmopathy (not recorded which). The rearrangement links TRBV14 to TRBJ2-7, with D maybe TRBD2 (5 bases). The sequenced sample was peripheral blood or thyroid tissue (not recorded which). CDR3 residues: CASSQDRGEGYEQYF. DNA of the CDR3: TGTGCCAGCAGCCAAGATCGGGGAGAGGGCTACGAGCAGTACTTC.